This T cell receptor beta chain was documented in a study of cytomegalovirus exposure and HLA in healthy donors. Across the whole study: Among about 179 million T cells, an earlier analysis found 117 million unique TCR beta sequences.

The V and J ends lost 0 bases and 8 bases respectively, with 13 bases between them. The CDR3 extends over 14 amino acids. Germline CDR1 MGHRA, CDR2 YSYEKL. This clone has just a few counts. Researchers ran the PCR with 60 Vbeta and 13 Jbeta primers. TCRdb's copy holds only in-frame clones and misses some; the assay was immunoSEQ multiplex PCR. The data hold about 94,000 clones, with around 80% observed a single time. The origin of this receptor is a woman aged 55-70 years in good health and CMV-seronegative. This sequence joins TRBV4-1 and TRBJ1-2; unclear D gene. The sequencing sample was made of PBMCs. CDR3 sequence (DNA): TGCGCCAGCAGCCAAGACGGTCAGCGCCGGGGCTACACCTTC. Protein product: CASSQDGQRRGYTF.